One sample yielded the 18 T cell receptor beta chains listed below, sequenced in a study of T cell responses to AZD1222 COVID-19 vaccine. Clones were read by immunoSEQ multiplex PCR, and TCRdb kept only the in-frame ones, dropping some. The sample records fewer than 100,000 clones, nearly 90% being singletons. Specimen: peripheral blood, collected on day 0 of AZD1222 vaccination. These receptor sequences come from an adult in good health.

V is TRBV7-2 and J is TRBJ2-1, with 7 nucleotides matching TRBD1. The junction had 3 bases not matched to a gene; V was cut back by 6 bases and J by 1 base. The CDR3 has 14 residues. Looked up from germline, CDR1 is SGHTA and CDR2 is FQGNSA. The chain's CDR3 is CASRRTGSYNEQFF. For the CDR3, the DNA is TGTGCCAGCAGAAGGACAGGATCCTACAATGAGCAGTTCTTC. The full variable domain, completed using reference TRBV7-2 and TRBJ2-1, is GAGVSQSPSNKVTEKGKDVELRCDPISGHTALYWYRQSLGQGLEFLIYFQGNSAPDKSGLPSDRFSAERTGGSVSTLTIQRTQQEDSAVYLCASRRTGSYNEQFFGPGTRLTVL.

The J gene is TRBJ1-5, the V gene TRBV19; D is possibly TRBD1 (5 bases). With 3 bases removed from V and 7 bases from J, the gap between germline ends came to 13 bases. CDR1 is LNHDA, CDR2 SQIVND, per germline (reference sequence). CDR3 length equals 14 residues. The CDR3 DNA reads as TGTGCCAGTAGTATCCAGGGTCGACGACAGCCCCAGCATTTT. This codes for CASSIQGRRQPQHF.

V gene TRBV7-8 combines with J gene TRBJ1-2; 7 nucleotides match TRBD1. V gave up 2 bases and J gave up 7 bases; unmatched junction bases: 10. CDR3 length equals 15 residues. The germline gives CDR1 SGHVS, CDR2 FQNEAQ. The CDR3 region is CASSLQRTGESGYTF. In nucleotides, the CDR3 is TGTGCCAGCAGCTTACAGAGGACAGGCGAATCTGGCTACACCTTC.

This clone appeared a single time. The V gene is TRBV12-3 or TRBV12-4, the J gene TRBJ1-2; D unclear. The length of the CDR3 is 12 residues. Trimming shortened V by 8 bases and J by 9 bases, and 16 bases separated the two germline ends. CDR3: CASGRGIGRYTF. DNA for the CDR3: TGTGCCAGCGGGAGAGGGATCGGCCGCTACACCTTC.

V and J are TRBV19 and TRBJ2-3, with 9 bases identical to TRBD2. The CDR3 contains 15 residues. Trimming cost V 7 bases and J 0 bases; bases outside gene matches: 5. The germline CDR1 and CDR2 sequences are LNHDA and SQIVND (reference sequence). The CDR3 region is CASIEAGGSTDTQYF. The CDR3 DNA sequence: TGTGCCAGTATCGAAGCGGGGGGTAGCACAGATACGCAGTATTTT.

V gene TRBV20-1 combines with J gene TRBJ1-5, with D uncertain. Germline V gives CDR1 DFQATT, CDR2 SNEGSKA (reference sequence). Trimming pared 3 bases from V and 1 base from J, leaving 16 bases between. This CDR3 has 16 residues. The CDR3 loop is CSASSPNLQSNQPQHF. CDR3 DNA: TGCAGTGCTAGTTCGCCCAATCTCCAAAGCAATCAGCCCCAGCATTTT.

V usage is TRBV3-1 (or the pseudogene TRBV3-2) and J usage is TRBJ2-1, with 12 nucleotides matching TRBD2. The V gene's germline CDR1 is LGHDT and CDR2 YNNKEL (reference sequence). J lost 4 bases, V lost 5 bases, and 15 bases had no gene match. This CDR3 is built from 19 residues. The CDR3 is CASSGLSLAGGDGYNEQFF. The CDR3 DNA reads TGTGCCAGCAGCGGACTTTCGCTAGCGGGGGGGGACGGGTACAATGAGCAGTTCTTC.

The chain couples TRBV11-1 to TRBJ2-2, with D maybe TRBD1 (5 bases). Looked up from germline, CDR1 is SGHAT and CDR2 is FQDESV (reference sequence). V gave up 2 bases and J gave up 3 bases, with 10 bases separating them. CDR3 length equals 15 residues. The CDR3 nucleotides are TGTGCCAGCAGCTTAAGGACACCTTACACCGGGGAGCTGTTTTTT. Translating it yields CASSLRTPYTGELFF.

This clone was recorded once. The V and J genes are TRBV9 and TRBJ2-1; possibly TRBD2 for D (6 bases). This CDR3 comprises 15 residues. Germline V lookup: CDR1 SGDLS, CDR2 YYNGEE. The V and J ends lost 2 bases and 7 bases respectively, with 16 bases between them. This CDR3 reads CASSVWTTAENEQFF. CDR3 nucleotide sequence: TGTGCCAGCAGCGTTTGGACTACAGCGGAGAATGAGCAGTTCTTC.

J is TRBJ2-7 and V is TRBV2; D remains unclear. Trimming took off 3 bases at V and 6 bases at J, with 12 bases between the two ends. Germline V CDR1 and CDR2: SNHLY, FYNNEI. The CDR3 runs 13 residues. In DNA form, the CDR3 reads TGTGCCAGCAGTGAGTACGCCATCGGCGAGCAGTACTTC. Encoded protein: CASSEYAIGEQYF.

The gene calls are TRBV24-1 and TRBJ2-3; 7 bases are a match to TRBD2. Germline V gene data show CDR1 as KGHDR and CDR2 as SFDVKD. This CDR3 is built from 14 residues. Trimming at V came to 3 bases and at J to 4 bases, leaving 3 bases not matched to a gene. The DNA for the CDR3 is TGTGCCACCAGTGATAGGACTAGTGCAGATACGCAGTATTTT. Protein product: CATSDRTSADTQYF.

This clone was recorded only once. This sequence joins TRBV4-2 and TRBJ2-4; D call uncertain. The length of the CDR3 is 18 residues. Germline CDR1 reads LGHNA; CDR2 reads YNFKEQ. V was cut by 3 bases and J by 3 bases, with 21 bases left in between. This chain's CDR3 is CASSQASLASLGKNIQYF. In nucleotides, the CDR3 is TGTGCCAGCAGCCAGGCCAGTCTCGCATCATTAGGCAAAAACATTCAGTACTTC.

The chain couples TRBV19 to TRBJ1-4; no reliable D call. V was trimmed by 5 bases and J by 0 bases, leaving 10 bases between them. The germline V gene has CDR1 LNHDA and CDR2 SQIVND (reference sequence). The CDR3 sequence is 15 residues long. The CDR3 is CASSSEGATNEKLFF. The CDR3 bases are TGTGCCAGTAGTTCCGAGGGTGCAACTAATGAAAAACTGTTTTTT.

The chain carries TRBV7-2 and TRBJ1-5, with D possibly being TRBD1 (5 bases). V was clipped by 5 bases and J by 11 bases, with 19 bases between them. Germline V gene data show CDR1 as SGHTA and CDR2 as FQGNSA. The CDR3 has 14 residues. The CDR3 DNA reads TGTGCCAGCAGCCCCGACCTAACAGGCGGGGCCCAGCATTTT. Protein: CASSPDLTGGAQHF.

The chain couples TRBV7-8 to TRBJ2-7, with D perhaps being TRBD1 or TRBD2 (7 bases each). Germline V gene sequence: CDR1 SGHVS, CDR2 FQNEAQ. Between the trimmed V and J ends, which lost 4 bases and 4 bases, there was a span of 23 bases. The CDR3 extends over 17 amino acids. DNA of the CDR3: TGTGCCAGCAGCTCCCGGGGAGGGGGCCTTATCGGGTACGAGCAGTACTTC. Protein product: CASSSRGGGLIGYEQYF.

This clone came up once. The chain carries TRBV5-1 and TRBJ1-2, with D unclear. This CDR3 is 12 amino acids long. Trimming took 3 bases from V and 5 from J, leaving 8 bases between them. Germline V gene lookup returns CDR1 SGHRS and CDR2 YFSETQ. This chain's CDR3 is CASSSETYGYTF. CDR3 coding DNA: TGCGCCAGCAGCTCAGAGACTTATGGCTACACCTTC.

The rearrangement joins TRBV6-2 or TRBV6-3 to TRBJ2-3, with D possibly being TRBD1 (6 bases). The V gene lost 5 bases and the J gene lost 0 bases, with 12 bases spanning the gap. Germline CDR1 is MNHEY and CDR2 is SVGEGT. The CDR3 totals 15 residues. CDR3 region: CASSRTETSTDTQYF. CDR3 in DNA: TGTGCCAGCAGTCGGACAGAGACTAGCACAGATACGCAGTATTTT.

The chain combines TRBV24-1 with TRBJ2-3; TRBD1 is a possible D gene (5 bases). V was shortened by 4 bases and J by 1 base, with 23 bases between the two germline ends. Germline CDR1 KGHDR, CDR2 SFDVKD. This CDR3 region has 19 residues. The CDR3 is CATSDQLAQDVKGTDTQYF. In DNA, the CDR3 is TGTGCCACCAGTGACCAACTCGCACAGGACGTGAAAGGCACAGATACGCAGTATTTT.